The 16 T cell receptor beta chains below were found in one sample sequenced in a study of blood T cell repertoires in COVID-19. This table comes from immunoSEQ multiplex PCR, and its TCRdb copy is limited to in-frame clones, with some not included. Seen here are roughly 67,000 clones, 86% observed once, and the top ten hold 3.5% to 4.5%. Sequencing was performed on peripheral blood. Source of these receptors: a man aged 45-65 years with active COVID-19.

The chain is built from TRBV19 and TRBJ1-3, with D possibly being TRBD1 (6 bases). V shed 9 bases and J shed 0 bases, with 30 bases lying between them. CDR3 length: 20 residues. Germline V gene lookup returns CDR1 LNHDA and CDR2 SQIVND (reference sequence). CDR3 sequence: CASRGLDRWAGVYSGNTIYF. CDR3 nucleotides: TGTGCCAGCCGAGGATTGGACCGGTGGGCAGGGGTCTACTCTGGAAACACCATATATTTT.

The chain employs TRBV2 and TRBJ2-7; weak D call: TRBD1 (5 bases). Germline CDR1 is SNHLY and CDR2 is FYNNEI. The ends were cut back, 8 bases at V and 3 bases at J, with 23 bases in the middle. The CDR3 length is 16 residues. The CDR3 reads CASGSQGLTSLYEQYF. The CDR3 DNA sequence: TGTGCCAGCGGGTCCCAGGGTCTCACATCCCTCTACGAGCAGTACTTC.

The V and J genes are TRBV19 and TRBJ2-7, with 9 bases identical to TRBD1. The germline V gene encodes CDR1 LNHDA and CDR2 SQIVND (reference sequence). This CDR3 is built from 13 residues. Trimming cost V 5 bases and J 4 bases; bases outside gene matches: 3. CDR3 sequence: CASSRTGDYEQYF. The CDR3 DNA is TGTGCCAGTAGTCGGACAGGGGATTACGAGCAGTACTTC.

The V and J genes are TRBV2 and TRBJ2-2; tentative D call: TRBD2 (5 bases). Trimming left V 5 bases short and J 4 bases short, with 14 bases between. Germline V CDR1 and CDR2: SNHLY, FYNNEI. The CDR3 sequence is 15 residues long. CDR3 loop: CASSTLEGSTGELFF. CDR3 coding DNA: TGTGCCAGCAGTACCCTCGAGGGTAGCACCGGGGAGCTGTTTTTT.

The V call is TRBV7-9, the J call TRBJ2-1; the match to TRBD2 covers 7 bases. From germline, CDR1 is SEHNR and CDR2 FQNEAQ (reference sequence). This CDR3 contains 13 residues. With V trimmed by 3 bases and J by 7 bases, 3 bases remained unmatched. CDR3: CASSFGGNNEQFF. The CDR3 bases are TGTGCCAGCAGCTTCGGGGGGAATAATGAGCAGTTCTTC. The full variable domain, in which reference TRBV7-9 and TRBJ2-1 provide the parts outside the CDR3, is DTGVSQNPRHKITKRGQNVTFRCDPISEHNRLYWYRQTLGQGPEFLTYFQNEAQLEKSRLLSDRFSAERPKGSFSTLEIQRTEQGDSAMYLCASSFGGNNEQFFGPGTRLTVL.

The V call is TRBV5-1, the J call TRBJ1-4; 7 positions agree with TRBD1. CDR3 length: 13 amino acids. Germline assignment: CDR1 SGHRS and CDR2 YFSETQ. Germline trimming cut 7 bases from V and 4 bases from J; bases unmatched to any gene: 4. The CDR3 protein is CASSRDSNEKLFF. The CDR3 DNA sequence: TGCGCCAGCTCCCGGGACAGTAATGAAAAACTGTTTTTT.

The J gene is TRBJ2-1, the V gene TRBV9, with 13 positions matching TRBD2. The CDR3 runs 15 residues. V dropped 4 bases and J dropped 8; count of bases not matched to a gene: 6. In germline, CDR1 is SGDLS, CDR2 YYNGEE. CDR3 bases: TGTGCCAGCAGCCCCCGGACTAGCGGGGGTTATGAGCAGTTCTTC. Amino acid sequence: CASSPRTSGGYEQFF. The full variable domain, in which reference TRBV9 and TRBJ2-1 provide the parts outside the CDR3, is DSGVTQTPKHLITATGQRVTLRCSPRSGDLSVYWYQQSLDQGLQFLIQYYNGEERAKGNILERFSAQQFPDLHSELNLSSLELGDSALYFCASSPRTSGGYEQFFGPGTRLTVL.

The chain combines TRBV5-4 with TRBJ2-5; 9 positions agree with TRBD2. Looked up from germline, CDR1 is SGHNT and CDR2 is YYREEE (reference sequence). CDR3 length equals 15 residues. The ends lost 6 bases at V and 5 bases at J; junction bases unmatched: 11. CDR3 loop: CASTTSGASRETQYF. The CDR3 nucleotides read TGTGCCAGCACGACTAGCGGAGCTTCGCGGGAGACCCAGTACTTC.

This clone occurred once. The J gene is TRBJ2-1, the V gene TRBV7-3, with 10 bases fitting TRBD2. The CDR3 loop spans 15 amino acids. After removal of 2 bases from V and 4 bases from J, the junction contained 2 bases not matched to a gene. Per the germline V gene, CDR1 is SGHTA and CDR2 is FQGTGA. The CDR3 sequence is CASSLSAGGYNEQFF. The CDR3, as DNA: TGTGCCAGCAGCTTATCAGCGGGAGGGTACAATGAGCAGTTCTTC. Together with reference TRBV7-3 and TRBJ2-1, the CDR3 gives the full variable domain: GAGVSQTPSNKVTEKGKYVELRCDPISGHTALYWYRQSLGQGPEFLIYFQGTGAADDSGLPNDRFFAVRPEGSVSTLKIQRTERGDSAVYLCASSLSAGGYNEQFFGPGTRLTVL.

This chain joins TRBV9 and TRBJ2-1, with 14 bases fitting TRBD2. The V segment lost 4 bases and the J segment 10 bases; nucleotides outside the gene matches: 7. CDR3 size: 15 residues. Germline CDR1 is SGDLS and CDR2 is YYNGEE. In nucleotides, the CDR3 is TGTGCCAGCAGCCGGGGACTAGCGGGAGTAGGGGAGCAGTTCTTC. Protein: CASSRGLAGVGEQFF.

The V call is TRBV29-1, the J call TRBJ1-2; D remains ambiguous. Trimming took off 7 bases at V and 6 bases at J, with 27 bases between the two ends. This CDR3 region has 16 residues. Germline CDR1 reads SQVTM; CDR2 reads ANQGSEA. Written as DNA, the CDR3 is TGCAGCGCAACACTCCCGGGATCTTACAAACCCAATGGCTACACCTTC. Translation: CSATLPGSYKPNGYTF.

The chain uses TRBV6-5 and TRBJ2-7; TRBD2 matches at 11 bases. V gave up 2 bases and J gave up 4 bases; unmatched junction bases: 4. The CDR3 extends over 15 amino acids. CDR1 MNHEY and CDR2 SVGAGI come from the germline V gene. This chain's CDR3 is CASSYSLAGGYEQYF. The CDR3 DNA reads as TGTGCCAGCAGTTACAGTCTAGCGGGAGGTTACGAGCAGTACTTC.

The CDR3 sequence is CASTGLTTGELFF. The CDR3 region has the DNA TGTGCCAGCACCGGACTAACTACCGGGGAGCTGTTTTTT. V usage is TRBV7-8 and J usage is TRBJ2-2, with a tentative D call TRBD2 (6 bases). V shed 7 bases and J shed 5 bases, with 11 bases lying between them. Germline values: CDR1 SGHVS, CDR2 FQNEAQ. This CDR3 is built from 13 residues.

This sequence joins TRBV6-2 or TRBV6-3 and TRBJ2-1; 9 bases align to TRBD2. CDR3 length equals 18 residues. The germline CDR1 and CDR2 sequences are MNHEY and SVGEGT. V was pared by 2 bases and J by 1 base, with 9 bases of the junction left unmatched. The CDR3 DNA follows: TGTGCCAGCAGTTACGTGGGAGCAGCGGGGGGTTCCTACAATGAGCAGTTCTTC. Translating it yields CASSYVGAAGGSYNEQFF.

This chain joins TRBV28 and TRBJ2-1; 12 positions match TRBD1. Germline V lookup: CDR1 MDHEN, CDR2 SYDVKM. The CDR3 is 17 amino acids. The V gene end was trimmed by 5 bases and the J gene end by 6 bases; junction bases not matched to a gene: 11. The CDR3 loop is CASSASFRDRGRNEQFF. CDR3 nucleotide sequence: TGTGCCAGCAGTGCCTCTTTCCGGGACAGGGGGCGCAATGAGCAGTTCTTC.

This chain connects TRBV10-3 to TRBJ1-1, with D perhaps TRBD1 (5 bases). The germline V gene encodes CDR1 ENHRY and CDR2 SYGVKD. The CDR3 loop spans 14 amino acids. The V and J ends lost 6 bases and 2 bases respectively, with 13 bases between them. CDR3 nucleotide sequence: TGTGCCATCAGGTCGACAGCCCAAAACACTGAAGCTTTCTTT. Its translation is CAIRSTAQNTEAFF.